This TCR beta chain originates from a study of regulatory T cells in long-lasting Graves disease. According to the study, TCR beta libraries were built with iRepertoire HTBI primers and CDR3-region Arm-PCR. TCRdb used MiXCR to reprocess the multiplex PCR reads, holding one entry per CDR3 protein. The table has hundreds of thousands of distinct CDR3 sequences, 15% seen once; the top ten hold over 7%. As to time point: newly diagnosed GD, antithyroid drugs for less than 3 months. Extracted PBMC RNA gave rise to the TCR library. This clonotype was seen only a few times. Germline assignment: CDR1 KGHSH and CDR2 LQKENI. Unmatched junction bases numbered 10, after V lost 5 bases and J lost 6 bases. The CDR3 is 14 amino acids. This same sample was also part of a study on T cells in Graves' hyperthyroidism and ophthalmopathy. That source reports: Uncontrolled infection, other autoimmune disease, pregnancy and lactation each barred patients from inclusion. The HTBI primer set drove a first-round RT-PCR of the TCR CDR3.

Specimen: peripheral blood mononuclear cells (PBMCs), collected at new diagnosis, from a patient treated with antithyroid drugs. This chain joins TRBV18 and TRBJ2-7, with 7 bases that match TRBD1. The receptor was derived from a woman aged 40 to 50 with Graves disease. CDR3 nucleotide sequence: TGTGCCAGCTCAACCGGGACAGTCCTTGCCGAGCAGTACTTC. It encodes CASSTGTVLAEQYF.